This T cell receptor beta chain came from a study of glioma-infiltrating T cells. Deletions cut 4 bases from V and 7 bases from J, with 7 bases between. The CDR3 contains 12 residues. For this clonotype: Its antigen is not known. A read error may explain this, as a much larger clone is one base away.

The study, taken as a whole, reports: Very few CDR3 sequences were shared between tissue and blood.

TCR alpha and beta CDR3 regions were amplified from RNA using iRepertoire nested multiplex PCR. One entry per CDR3 protein results from TCRdb running MiXCR on the multiplex PCR reads. Of 90,000 or so distinct CDR3 sequences listed, around 40% were seen once; the top ten hold 30% to 40%. The sequence derives from a human donor with low-grade glioma or glioblastoma, undergoing nonglioma brain surgery, or in good health (not recorded which). The sample taken for sequencing was glioma tissue, nonneoplastic brain tissue, or PBMCs (not recorded which). The chain links TRBV12-3 or TRBV12-4 to TRBJ1-4; D remains ambiguous. The CDR3 region is CASSSVGEKLFF. CDR3 nucleotides: TGTGCCAGCAGTTCCGTAGGTGAAAAACTGTTTTTT.